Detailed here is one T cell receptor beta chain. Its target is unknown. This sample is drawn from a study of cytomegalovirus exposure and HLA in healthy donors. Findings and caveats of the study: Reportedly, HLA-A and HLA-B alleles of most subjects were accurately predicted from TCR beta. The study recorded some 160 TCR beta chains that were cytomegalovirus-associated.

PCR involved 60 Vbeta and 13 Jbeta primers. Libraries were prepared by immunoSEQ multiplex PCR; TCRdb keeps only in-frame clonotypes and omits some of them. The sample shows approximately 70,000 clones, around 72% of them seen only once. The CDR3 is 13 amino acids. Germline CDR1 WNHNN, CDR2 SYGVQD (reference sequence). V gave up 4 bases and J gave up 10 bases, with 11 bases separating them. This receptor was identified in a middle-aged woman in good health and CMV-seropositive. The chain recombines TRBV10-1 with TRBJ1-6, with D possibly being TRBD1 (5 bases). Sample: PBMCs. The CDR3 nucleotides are TGCGCCAGCAGTGGTCAGGGAGGATCACCCCTCCACTTT. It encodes CASSGQGGSPLHF.